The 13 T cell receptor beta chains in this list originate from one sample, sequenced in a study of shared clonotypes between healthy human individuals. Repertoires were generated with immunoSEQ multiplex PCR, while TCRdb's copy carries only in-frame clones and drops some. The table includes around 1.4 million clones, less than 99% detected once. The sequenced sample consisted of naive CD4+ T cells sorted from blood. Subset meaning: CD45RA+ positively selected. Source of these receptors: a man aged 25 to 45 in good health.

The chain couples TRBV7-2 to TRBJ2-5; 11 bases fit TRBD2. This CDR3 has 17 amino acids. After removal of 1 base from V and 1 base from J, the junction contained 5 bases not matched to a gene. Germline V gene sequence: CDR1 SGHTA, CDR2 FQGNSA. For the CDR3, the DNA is TGTGCCAGCAGCTTAGTGATAGCGGGAGGGCCCCAAGAGACCCAGTACTTC. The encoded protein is CASSLVIAGGPQETQYF.

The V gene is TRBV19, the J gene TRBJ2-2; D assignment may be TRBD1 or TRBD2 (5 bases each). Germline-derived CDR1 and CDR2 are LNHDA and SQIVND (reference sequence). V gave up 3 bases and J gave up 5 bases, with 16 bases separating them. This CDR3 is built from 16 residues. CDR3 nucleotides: TGTGCCAGTAGTATCCCCCAGGGAGTTGGAACCGGGGAGCTGTTTTTT. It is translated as CASSIPQGVGTGELFF.

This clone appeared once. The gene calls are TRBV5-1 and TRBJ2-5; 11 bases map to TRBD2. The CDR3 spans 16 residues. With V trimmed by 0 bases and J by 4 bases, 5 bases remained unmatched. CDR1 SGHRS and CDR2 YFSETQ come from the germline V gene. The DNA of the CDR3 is TGCGCCAGCAGCTTGGAGCTAGCGGGAGGCTTAGAGACCCAGTACTTC. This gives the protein CASSLELAGGLETQYF.

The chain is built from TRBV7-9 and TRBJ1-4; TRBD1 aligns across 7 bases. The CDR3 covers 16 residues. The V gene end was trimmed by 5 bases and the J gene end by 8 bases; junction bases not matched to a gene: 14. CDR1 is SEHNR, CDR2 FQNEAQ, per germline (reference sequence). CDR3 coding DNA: TGTGCCAGCAGCGCCAGGCCCGGGACAGTGGGAGAAAAACTGTTTTTT. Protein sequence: CASSARPGTVGEKLFF.

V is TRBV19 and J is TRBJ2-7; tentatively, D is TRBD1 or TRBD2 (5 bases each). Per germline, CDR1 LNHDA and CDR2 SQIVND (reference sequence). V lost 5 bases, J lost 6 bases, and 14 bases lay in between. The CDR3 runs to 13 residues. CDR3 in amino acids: CASSPGTGREQYF. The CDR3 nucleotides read TGTGCCAGTAGTCCCGGGACGGGCCGCGAGCAGTACTTC.

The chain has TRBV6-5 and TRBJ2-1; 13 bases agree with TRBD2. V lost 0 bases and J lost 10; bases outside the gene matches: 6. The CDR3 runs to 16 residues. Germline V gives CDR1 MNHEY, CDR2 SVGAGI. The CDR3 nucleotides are TGTGCCAGCAGTTACTCCAGACTAGCGGGAGGAGGGGAGCAGTTCTTC. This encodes CASSYSRLAGGGEQFF.

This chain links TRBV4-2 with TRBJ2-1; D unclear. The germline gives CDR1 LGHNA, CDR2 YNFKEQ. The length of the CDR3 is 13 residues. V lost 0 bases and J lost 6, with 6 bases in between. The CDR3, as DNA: TGTGCCAGCAGCCAAGATACTTCCAATGAGCAGTTCTTC. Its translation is CASSQDTSNEQFF.

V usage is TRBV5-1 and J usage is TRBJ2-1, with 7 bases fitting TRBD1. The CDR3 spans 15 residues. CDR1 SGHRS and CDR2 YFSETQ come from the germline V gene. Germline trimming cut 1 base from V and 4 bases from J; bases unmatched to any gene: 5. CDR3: CASSLQQGIYNEQFF. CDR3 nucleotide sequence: TGCGCCAGCAGCTTGCAACAGGGGATTTACAATGAGCAGTTCTTC.

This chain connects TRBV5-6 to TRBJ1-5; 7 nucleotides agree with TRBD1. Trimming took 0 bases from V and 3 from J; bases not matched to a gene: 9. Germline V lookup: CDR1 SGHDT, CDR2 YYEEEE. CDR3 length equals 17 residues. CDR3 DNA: TGTGCCAGCAGCTTGGGACAGGGTAAGATGACCAATCAGCCCCAGCATTTT. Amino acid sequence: CASSLGQGKMTNQPQHF.

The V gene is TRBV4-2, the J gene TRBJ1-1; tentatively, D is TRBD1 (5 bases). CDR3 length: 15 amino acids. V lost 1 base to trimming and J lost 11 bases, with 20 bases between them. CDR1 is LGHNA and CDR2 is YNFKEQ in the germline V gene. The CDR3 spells CASSQGQSGLNKAFF. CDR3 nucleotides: TGTGCCAGCAGCCAAGGACAGTCGGGCTTGAACAAGGCTTTCTTT.

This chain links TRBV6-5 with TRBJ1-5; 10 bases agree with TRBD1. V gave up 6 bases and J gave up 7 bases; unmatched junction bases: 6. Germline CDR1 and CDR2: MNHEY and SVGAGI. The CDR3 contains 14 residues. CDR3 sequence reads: CASRRQGANQPQHF. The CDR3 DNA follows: TGTGCCAGCAGGAGACAGGGGGCGAACCAGCCCCAGCATTTT.

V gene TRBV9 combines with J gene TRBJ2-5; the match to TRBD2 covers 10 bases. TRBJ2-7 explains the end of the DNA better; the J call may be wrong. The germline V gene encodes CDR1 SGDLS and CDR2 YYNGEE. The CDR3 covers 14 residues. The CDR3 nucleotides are TGTGCCAGCAGCGTTGGGACTAGCGTCTACGAGCAGTACTTC. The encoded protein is CASSVGTSVYEQYF.

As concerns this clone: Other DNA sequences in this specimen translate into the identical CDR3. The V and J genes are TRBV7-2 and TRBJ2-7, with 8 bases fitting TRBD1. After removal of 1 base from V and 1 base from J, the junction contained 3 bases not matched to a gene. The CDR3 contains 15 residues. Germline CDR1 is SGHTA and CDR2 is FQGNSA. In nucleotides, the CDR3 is TGTGCCAGCAGCTTAGGTACAGGGGGGTCCTACGAGCAGTACTTC. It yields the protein CASSLGTGGSYEQYF.